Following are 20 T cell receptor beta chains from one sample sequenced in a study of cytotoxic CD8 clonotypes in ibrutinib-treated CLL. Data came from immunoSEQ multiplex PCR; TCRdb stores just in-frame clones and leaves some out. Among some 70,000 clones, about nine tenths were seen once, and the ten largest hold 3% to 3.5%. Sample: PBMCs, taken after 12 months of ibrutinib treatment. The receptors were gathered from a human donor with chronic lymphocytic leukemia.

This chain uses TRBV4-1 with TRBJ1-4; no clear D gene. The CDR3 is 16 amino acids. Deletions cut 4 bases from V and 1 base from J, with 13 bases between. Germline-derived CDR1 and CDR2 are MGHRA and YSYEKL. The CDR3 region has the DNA TGCGCCAGCAGCCGAGTCACGGAGGAAACTAATGAAAAACTGTTTTTT. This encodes CASSRVTEETNEKLFF.

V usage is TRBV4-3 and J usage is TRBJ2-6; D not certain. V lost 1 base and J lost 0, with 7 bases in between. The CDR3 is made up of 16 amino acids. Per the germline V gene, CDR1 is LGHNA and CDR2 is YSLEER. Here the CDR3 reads CASSQVVASGANVLTF. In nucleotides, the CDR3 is TGCGCCAGCAGCCAAGTCGTGGCCTCTGGGGCCAACGTCCTGACTTTC.

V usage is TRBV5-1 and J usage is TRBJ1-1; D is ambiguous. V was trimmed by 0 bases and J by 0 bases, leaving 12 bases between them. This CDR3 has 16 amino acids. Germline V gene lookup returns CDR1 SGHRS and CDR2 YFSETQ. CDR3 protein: CASSLVYGRMNTEAFF. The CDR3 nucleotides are TGCGCCAGCAGCTTGGTTTACGGAAGAATGAACACTGAAGCTTTCTTT.

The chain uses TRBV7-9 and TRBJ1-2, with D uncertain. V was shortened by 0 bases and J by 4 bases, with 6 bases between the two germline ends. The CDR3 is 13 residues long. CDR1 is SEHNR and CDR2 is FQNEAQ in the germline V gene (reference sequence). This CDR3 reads CASSLAPSYGYTF. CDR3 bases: TGTGCCAGCAGCTTAGCCCCCAGCTATGGCTACACCTTC.

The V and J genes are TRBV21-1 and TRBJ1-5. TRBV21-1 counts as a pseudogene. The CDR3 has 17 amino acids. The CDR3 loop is CASSSTTTGGDAQPQHF. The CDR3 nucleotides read TGTGCCAGCAGCTCCACCACGACGGGGGGTGATGCACAGCCCCAGCATTTT.

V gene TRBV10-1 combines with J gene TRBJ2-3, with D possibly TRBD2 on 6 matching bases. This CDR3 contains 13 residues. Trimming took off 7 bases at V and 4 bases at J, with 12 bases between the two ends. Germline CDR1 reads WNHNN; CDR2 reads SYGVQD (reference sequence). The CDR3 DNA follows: TGCGCCAGCAATAAGCGGGTTGCAGATACGCAGTATTTT. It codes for CASNKRVADTQYF.

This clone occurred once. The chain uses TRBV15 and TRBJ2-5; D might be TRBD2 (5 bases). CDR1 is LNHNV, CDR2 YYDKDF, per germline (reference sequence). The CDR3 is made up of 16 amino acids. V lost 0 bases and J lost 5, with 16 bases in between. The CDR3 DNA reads TGTGCCACCAGCAGAGATCCGCCCTCGAGGAGGGAGACCCAGTACTTC. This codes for CATSRDPPSRRETQYF.

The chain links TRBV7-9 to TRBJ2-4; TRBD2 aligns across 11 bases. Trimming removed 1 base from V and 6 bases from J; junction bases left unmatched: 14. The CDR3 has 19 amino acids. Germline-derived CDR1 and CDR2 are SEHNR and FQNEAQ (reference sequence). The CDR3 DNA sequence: TGTGCCAGCAGCTTAGGCGGCGGGGTAGCGGGAGGGCCCCGAAACATTCAGTACTTC. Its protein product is CASSLGGGVAGGPRNIQYF.

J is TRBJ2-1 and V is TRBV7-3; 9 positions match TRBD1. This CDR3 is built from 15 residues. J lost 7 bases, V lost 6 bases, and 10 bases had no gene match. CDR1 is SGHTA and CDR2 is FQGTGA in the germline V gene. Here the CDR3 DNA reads TGTGCCAGCAGATCTCCGGGACAGGGATCAAATGAGCAGTTCTTC. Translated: CASRSPGQGSNEQFF.

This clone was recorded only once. The CDR3 region has the DNA TGTGCCAGTACTACAGGGTACTACGAGCAGTACTTC. It translates to CASTTGYYEQYF. The chain couples TRBV28 to TRBJ2-7; TRBD1 might be the D (6 bases). The germline V gene has CDR1 MDHEN and CDR2 SYDVKM. CDR3 length: 12 amino acids. V lost 9 bases to trimming and J lost 3 bases, with 12 bases between them.

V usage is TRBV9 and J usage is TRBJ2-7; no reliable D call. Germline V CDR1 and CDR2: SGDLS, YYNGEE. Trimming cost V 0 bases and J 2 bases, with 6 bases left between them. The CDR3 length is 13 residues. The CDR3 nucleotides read TGTGCCAGCAGCGTAGGGCTTACCTACGAGCAGTACTTC. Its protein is CASSVGLTYEQYF.

The CDR3 region is CASSYSMAASNTEAFF. CDR3 nucleotides: TGTGCCAGCAGTTACTCGATGGCAGCTAGCAACACTGAAGCTTTCTTT. V gene TRBV6-5 combines with J gene TRBJ1-1; no clear D. V shed 0 bases and J shed 2 bases, with 13 bases lying between them. This CDR3 comprises 16 residues. The germline V gene has CDR1 MNHEY and CDR2 SVGAGI.

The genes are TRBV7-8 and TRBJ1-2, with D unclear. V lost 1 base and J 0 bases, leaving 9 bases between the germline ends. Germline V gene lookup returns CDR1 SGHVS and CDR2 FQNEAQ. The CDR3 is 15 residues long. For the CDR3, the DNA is TGTGCCAGCAGCTTAGGAGCCTGGGCTAACTATGGCTACACCTTC. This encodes CASSLGAWANYGYTF. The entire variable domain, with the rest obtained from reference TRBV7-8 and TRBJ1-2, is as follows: GAGVSQSPRYKVAKRGQDVALRCDPISGHVSLFWYQQALGQGPEFLTYFQNEAQLDKSGLPSDRFFAERPEGSVSTLKIQRTQQEDSAVYLCASSLGAWANYGYTFGSGTRLTVV.

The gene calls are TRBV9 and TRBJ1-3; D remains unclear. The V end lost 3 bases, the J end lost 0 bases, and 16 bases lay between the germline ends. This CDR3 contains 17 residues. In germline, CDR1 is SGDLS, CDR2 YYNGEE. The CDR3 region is CASSAVDTASSGNTIYF. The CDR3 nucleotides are TGTGCCAGCAGCGCCGTAGATACGGCGAGCTCTGGAAACACCATATATTTT.

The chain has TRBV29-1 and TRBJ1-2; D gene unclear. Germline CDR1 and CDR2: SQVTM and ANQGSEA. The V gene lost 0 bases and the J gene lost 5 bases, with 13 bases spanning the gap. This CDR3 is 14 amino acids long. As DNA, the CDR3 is TGCAGCGTTGAAGATCTTGGACTGGTTTATGGCTACACCTTC. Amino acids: CSVEDLGLVYGYTF.

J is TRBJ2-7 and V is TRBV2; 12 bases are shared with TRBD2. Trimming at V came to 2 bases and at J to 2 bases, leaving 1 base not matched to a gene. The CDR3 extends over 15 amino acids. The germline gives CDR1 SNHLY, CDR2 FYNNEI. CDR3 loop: CASSELAGGPYEQYF. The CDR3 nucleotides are TGTGCCAGCAGTGAACTAGCGGGAGGGCCCTACGAGCAGTACTTC.

CDR3 residues: CASSFTTGTSGAFF. CDR3 bases: TGTGCCAGCAGCTTTACGACAGGAACCTCGGGGGCTTTCTTT. The chain combines TRBV11-3 with TRBJ1-1; weak D call: TRBD1 (6 bases). Germline CDR1 SGHNT, CDR2 YENEEA. The CDR3 consists of 14 residues. Trimming stripped 3 bases from V and 11 bases from J, with 19 bases between.

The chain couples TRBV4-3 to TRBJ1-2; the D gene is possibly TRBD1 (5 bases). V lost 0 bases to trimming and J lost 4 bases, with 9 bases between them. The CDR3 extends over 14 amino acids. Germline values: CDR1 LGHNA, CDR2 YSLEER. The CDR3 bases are TGCGCCAGCAGCCAAGATTTAGGGACCTATGGCTACACCTTC. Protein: CASSQDLGTYGYTF.

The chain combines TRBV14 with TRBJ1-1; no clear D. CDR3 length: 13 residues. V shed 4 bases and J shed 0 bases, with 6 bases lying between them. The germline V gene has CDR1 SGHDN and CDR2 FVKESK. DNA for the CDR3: TGTGCCAGCAGCCTAGAAATGAACACTGAAGCTTTCTTT. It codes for CASSLEMNTEAFF.

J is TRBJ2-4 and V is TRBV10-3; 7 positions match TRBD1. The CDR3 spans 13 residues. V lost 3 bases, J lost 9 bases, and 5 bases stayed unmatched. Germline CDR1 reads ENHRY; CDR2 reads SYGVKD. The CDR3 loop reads CAISERPGGIQYF. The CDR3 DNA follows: TGTGCCATCAGTGAACGCCCAGGGGGCATTCAGTACTTC.